This TCR beta chain was sequenced for a study of OX40 agonist ivuxolimab in advanced cancers. Using immunoSEQ multiplex PCR, the repertoire was profiled, and TCRdb retains in-frame clones only, with some absent. In the table there are tens of thousands of clones, 70% to 90% of which are singletons. Here the sequenced sample was CD4+ or CD8+ T cells sorted from blood, taken in a trial of the OX40 agonist ivuxolimab. The receptor's source is an adult with an advanced solid tumor such as melanoma, head and neck, liver or kidney cancer.

In nucleotides, the CDR3 is TGTGCCAGCAGCCAAGACCGACAGACCACAGATACGCAGTATTTT. The encoded protein is CASSQDRQTTDTQYF. This sequence joins TRBV14 and TRBJ2-3, with D possibly being TRBD1 (5 bases). The CDR3 totals 15 residues. Trimming stripped 0 bases from V and 2 bases from J, with 9 bases between. The germline gives CDR1 SGHDN, CDR2 FVKESK.